The 10 T cell receptor beta chains given below trace back to one sample, sequenced in a study of blood T cell repertoires in COVID-19. This table comes from immunoSEQ multiplex PCR, and its TCRdb copy is limited to in-frame clones, with some not included. The sample gives 100,000 or so clones, about three quarters of which show up once; roughly 21% is in the top ten. The source material was peripheral blood. These receptors originate from a woman in her sixties or seventies with acute or convalescent COVID-19.

Written as DNA, the CDR3 is TGTGCCAGCAGCCAAGGCCTGGGGCTGCATCGAAACACTGAAGCTTTCTTT. Protein sequence: CASSQGLGLHRNTEAFF. This chain links TRBV14 with TRBJ1-1; weak D call: TRBD1 (5 bases). V lost 1 base, J lost 2 bases, and 17 bases lay in between. The CDR3 contains 17 residues. CDR1 SGHDN and CDR2 FVKESK come from the germline V gene.

The rearrangement uses TRBV19 and TRBJ1-2; D is perhaps TRBD1 (6 bases). The germline V gene has CDR1 LNHDA and CDR2 SQIVND (reference sequence). The CDR3 has 14 residues. The ends were cut back, 5 bases at V and 2 bases at J, with 12 bases in the middle. DNA of the CDR3: TGTGCCAGTAGTGTCACAGGGTGGAACTATGGCTACACCTTC. Protein sequence: CASSVTGWNYGYTF.

CDR3 loop: CASSYRQGPNSPLHF. CDR3 bases: TGTGCCAGCAGTTACAGGCAGGGGCCCAATTCACCCCTCCACTTT. The rearrangement links TRBV6-5 to TRBJ1-6, with TRBD1 as a possible D gene (6 bases). In germline, CDR1 is MNHEY, CDR2 SVGAGI. The V end lost 2 bases, the J end lost 7 bases, and 12 bases lay between the germline ends. This CDR3 has 15 residues.

The chain combines TRBV29-1 with TRBJ2-3, with TRBD2 matching 11 bases. The CDR3 totals 14 residues. With 3 bases clipped from V and 5 bases from J, the junction kept 4 bases outside the gene matches. The germline V gene has CDR1 SQVTM and CDR2 ANQGSEA. CDR3: CSVDLAGGIDTQYF. The CDR3 DNA reads TGCAGCGTTGACCTAGCGGGGGGTATAGATACGCAGTATTTT.

This clone has more than one count but fewer than ten. The V call is TRBV9, the J call TRBJ1-1; TRBD1 matches at 7 bases. The trim removed 1 base at V and 3 bases at J, leaving 9 bases unmatched. There are 16 residues in the CDR3. Germline loops: CDR1 SGDLS, CDR2 YYNGEE. The DNA for the CDR3 is TGTGCCAGCAGCGTACGTAGGGGGCATGGGGACACTGAAGCTTTCTTT. Protein sequence: CASSVRRGHGDTEAFF.

This sequence joins TRBV7-2 and TRBJ2-3; 13 bases match TRBD2. The CDR3 length is 17 residues. The germline V gene has CDR1 SGHTA and CDR2 FQGNSA. Germline trimming cut 5 bases from V and 0 bases from J; bases unmatched to any gene: 5. CDR3 amino acids: CASSLGLAGTSTDTQYF. Written as DNA, the CDR3 is TGTGCCAGCAGCCTGGGACTAGCGGGGACTAGCACAGATACGCAGTATTTT.

This chain links TRBV12-5 with TRBJ2-1; D is unclear. The length of the CDR3 is 16 residues. CDR1 LGHNT and CDR2 FRNRAP come from the germline V gene. V was clipped by 0 bases and J by 6 bases, with 15 bases between them. The CDR3 coding sequence is TGTGCTAGTGGTTTGGTAAGAGGCAAAGGCAGCAATGAGCAGTTCTTC. Translation gives CASGLVRGKGSNEQFF.

The rearrangement uses TRBV7-9 and TRBJ1-1; D perhaps matches TRBD1 (6 bases). The V gene's germline CDR1 is SEHNR and CDR2 FQNEAQ (reference sequence). V shed 5 bases and J shed 0 bases, with 16 bases lying between them. The CDR3 contains 16 residues. CDR3 region: CASSLLRQDLNTEAFF. CDR3 sequence (DNA): TGTGCCAGCAGCCTCCTTCGACAGGATTTGAACACTGAAGCTTTCTTT.

The chain carries TRBV4-3 and TRBJ2-2, with TRBD1 matching 9 bases. CDR1 and CDR2 from the germline V gene are LGHNA and YSLEER. V lost 0 bases and J lost 3; bases outside the gene matches: 5. This CDR3 is built from 17 residues. The CDR3 region has the DNA TGCGCCAGCAGCCAAGATACAGGGGGCATAGACACCGGGGAGCTGTTTTTT. Translating gives CASSQDTGGIDTGELFF.

This chain links TRBV6-5 with TRBJ2-2; tentative D call: TRBD2 (5 bases). CDR1 is MNHEY, CDR2 SVGAGI, per germline. The CDR3 length is 15 residues. V was trimmed by 6 bases and J by 5 bases, leaving 16 bases between them. CDR3 sequence: CASRNRGFGTGELFF. The CDR3 coding sequence is TGTGCCAGCAGAAACAGAGGGTTTGGGACCGGGGAGCTGTTTTTT.